The TCR beta chain described here comes from a study of T cells after yellow fever vaccination. This clonotype was detected ten times or more. CDR3 length equals 18 residues. Trimming took 1 base from V and 0 from J; bases not matched to a gene: 6. The germline V gene encodes CDR1 LGHNA and CDR2 YNFKEQ. TCRdb reprocessed the 5' RACE reads via MiXCR and lists one record per CDR3 protein. The table includes some 400,000 distinct CDR3 sequences, approximately 5.7% detected once. The sequence came from a man aged 30 to 45 who received the YFV17D yellow fever vaccine. Sequenced material: PBMCs, taken 5 days after the yellow fever booster vaccination. This chain links TRBV4-2 with TRBJ2-3, with 11 bases aligning to TRBD2. The chain's CDR3 is CASSQVVAGGGSTDTQYF. In DNA form, the CDR3 reads TGTGCCAGCAGCCAAGTGGTAGCGGGAGGGGGAAGCACAGATACGCAGTATTTT.